Detailed here is one T cell receptor (beta chain). Antigen: not known. The 120-subject validation cohort, separate from the approximately 660-subject first cohort, included the donors. This specimen belongs to a study of cytomegalovirus exposure and HLA in healthy donors. Study-wide results and limits: CMV antigen specificity was confirmed in vitro for a few CMV-associated chains. Reported performance of the classifier showed diagnosis of cytomegalovirus status with high specificity and sensitivity.

The protocol was immunoSEQ multiplex PCR, while the TCRdb copy is restricted to in-frame clones and leaves out a portion. Of 100,000 to 150,000 clones listed, approximately 94% are singletons. The CDR3 is made up of 13 amino acids. CDR1 and CDR2 from the germline V gene are MDHEN and SYDVKM. V lost 6 bases and J lost 2; bases outside the gene matches: 4. This chain uses TRBV28 with TRBJ2-7; the match to TRBD1 covers 7 bases. The sequenced sample was PBMCs. This clonotype originated in a man between 18 and 35 years old in good health and CMV-seronegative. The CDR3 spells CASRDGTAYEQYF. Written as DNA, the CDR3 is TGTGCCAGCAGGGATGGGACAGCCTACGAGCAGTACTTC.